This TCR beta chain comes out of a study of Graves' ophthalmopathy and Graves' hyperthyroidism. Findings and caveats of the study: Blood samples also showed most expanded thyroid clonotypes exceeding 0.001 frequency.

With regard to this clonotype: Its antigen remains unknown.

Amplified material comprised TCR beta CDR3 regions derived from RNA transcripts. Following a first-round RT-PCR that used HTBI primers, a second-round multiplex PCR was carried out. TCRdb redid the calling of the multiplex PCR reads with MiXCR, one entry per CDR3 protein. The sample comprises around 1.1 million distinct CDR3 sequences, about two fifths of which are singletons, and around 10% rests with the top ten. Hyperthyroidism was new, under 2 months, in patients aged 18 to 65. Pregnant or lactating patients and those with other autoimmune diseases or uncontrolled infections were excluded. Clinical symptoms and serum thyroxine were used for diagnosis; TRAb, thyroid ultrasound and orbital computed tomography were also relied on. Germline V gives CDR1 SQVTM, CDR2 ANQGSEA. The CDR3 covers 12 residues. The junction had 4 bases not matched to a gene; V was cut back by 6 bases and J by 8 bases.

The receptor comes from an adult man with Graves' hyperthyroidism. Sequenced material: peripheral blood or thyroid tissue (not recorded which). This sequence joins TRBV29-1 and TRBJ2-1; 10 bases are shared with TRBD1. The CDR3 DNA reads as TGCAGCGTGGGACAGGGGTTCCATGAGCAGTTCTTC. This encodes CSVGQGFHEQFF.